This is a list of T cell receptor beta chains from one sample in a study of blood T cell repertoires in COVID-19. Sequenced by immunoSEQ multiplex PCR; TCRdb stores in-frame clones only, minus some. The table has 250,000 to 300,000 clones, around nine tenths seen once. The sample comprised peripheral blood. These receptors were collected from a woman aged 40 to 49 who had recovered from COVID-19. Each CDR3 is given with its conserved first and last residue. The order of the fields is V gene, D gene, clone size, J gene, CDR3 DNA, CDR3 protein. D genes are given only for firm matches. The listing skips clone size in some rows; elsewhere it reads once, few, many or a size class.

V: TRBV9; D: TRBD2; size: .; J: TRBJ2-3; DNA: TGTGCCAGCAGCGTAGCCCCGGGAGGCTCCACTAGCACAGATACGCAGTATTTT; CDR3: CASSVAPGGSTSTDTQYF
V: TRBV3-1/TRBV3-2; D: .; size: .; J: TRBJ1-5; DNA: TGTGCCAGCAGCACTCAAGTCGGTGGCGGTCAGCCCCAGCATTTT; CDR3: CASSTQVGGGQPQHF
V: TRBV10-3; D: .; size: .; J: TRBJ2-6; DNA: TGTGCCATCAGTGATTTTCAGGGGTCGTCAGGGGCCAACGTCCTGACTTTC; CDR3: CAISDFQGSSGANVLTF
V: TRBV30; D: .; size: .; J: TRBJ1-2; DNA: TGTGCCTGGAGTGTACGGCAGGCCTATGGCTACACCTTC; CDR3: CAWSVRQAYGYTF
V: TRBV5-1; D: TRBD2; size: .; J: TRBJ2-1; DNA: TGCGCCAGCAGCCCCGGACTAGCGGGAGTGGGCGACACGGGTGAGCAGTTCTTC; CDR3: CASSPGLAGVGDTGEQFF
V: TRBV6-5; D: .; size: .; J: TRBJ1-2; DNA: TGTGCCAGCAGGGGGGCCGCACTGGGCTATGGCTACACCTTC; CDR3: CASRGAALGYGYTF
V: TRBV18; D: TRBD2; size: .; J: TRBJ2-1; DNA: TGTGCCAGCTCAGCCCTCGGGACTAGGCGCAACAATGAGCAGTTCTTC; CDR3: CASSALGTRRNNEQFF
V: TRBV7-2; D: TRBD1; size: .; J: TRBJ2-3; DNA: TGTGCCAGCAGCCCCCGAACAGGGGGCCGCACAGATACGCAGTATTTT; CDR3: CASSPRTGGRTDTQYF
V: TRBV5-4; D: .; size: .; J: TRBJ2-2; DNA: TGTGCCAGCAGCTTGGGGGCCGGGGGGCAGGTACCCGGGGAGCTGTTTTTT; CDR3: CASSLGAGGQVPGELFF
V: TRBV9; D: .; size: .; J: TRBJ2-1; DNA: TGTGCCAGCAGCGCTCCTGGGCCCGCCTACAATGAGCAGTTCTTC; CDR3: CASSAPGPAYNEQFF
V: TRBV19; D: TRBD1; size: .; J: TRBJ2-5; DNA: TGTGCCAGTAGTAGCGGACAGGGTTCGGTTGAGACCCAGTACTTC; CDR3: CASSSGQGSVETQYF
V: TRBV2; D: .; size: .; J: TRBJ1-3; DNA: TGTGCCAGCAGTGAAGCCCCCGTAGGACAACAGGCCGGAAACACCATATATTTT; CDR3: CASSEAPVGQQAGNTIYF
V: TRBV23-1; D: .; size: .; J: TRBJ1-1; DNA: TGCGCCAGCAGTCCCCAGGCCGAGAACACTGAAGCTTTCTTT; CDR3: CASSPQAENTEAFF
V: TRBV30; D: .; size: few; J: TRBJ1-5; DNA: TGTGCCTGGAGTGGTGGAGGGGTGGGTAATCAGCCCCAGCATTTT; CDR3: CAWSGGGVGNQPQHF
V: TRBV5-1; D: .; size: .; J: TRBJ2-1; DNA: TGCGCCAGCAGCGTGGGGCGGGACCACTACAATGAGCAGTTCTTC; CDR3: CASSVGRDHYNEQFF
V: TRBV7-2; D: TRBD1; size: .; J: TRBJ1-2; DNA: TGTGCCAGCAGCTTGAGCCAGGGGGCCGGTGGTGGCTACACCTTC; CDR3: CASSLSQGAGGGYTF
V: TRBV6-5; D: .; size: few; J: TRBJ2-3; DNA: TGTGCCAGCAGTTACGCGGCGGGAACTAGCACAGATACGCAGTATTTT; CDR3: CASSYAAGTSTDTQYF
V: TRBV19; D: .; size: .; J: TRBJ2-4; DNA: TGTGCCAGTAGTACCAGACAGACCCATCTAGCCAAAAACATTCAGTACTTC; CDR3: CASSTRQTHLAKNIQYF
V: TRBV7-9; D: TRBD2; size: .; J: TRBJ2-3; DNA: TGTGCCAGCAGCCGCGGGGGGGCGGCCAGCACAGATACGCAGTATTTT; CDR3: CASSRGGAASTDTQYF
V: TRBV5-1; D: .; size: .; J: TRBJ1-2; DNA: TGCGCCAGCAGCTTGGCGGGCAGGGTAACCCTGCATGGCTACACCTTC; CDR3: CASSLAGRVTLHGYTF
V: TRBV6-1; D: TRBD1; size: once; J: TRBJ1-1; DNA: TGTGCCAGCAGTGAACGGACAGGGGGTACTGAAGCTTTCTTT; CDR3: CASSERTGGTEAFF
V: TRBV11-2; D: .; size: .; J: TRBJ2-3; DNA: TGTGCCAGCAGCTTAGGGGCTAGCGCCACAGATACGCAGTATTTT; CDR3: CASSLGASATDTQYF
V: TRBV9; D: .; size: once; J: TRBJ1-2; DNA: TGTGCCAGCAGCCCCCGTTCTAACTATGGCTACACCTTC; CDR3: CASSPRSNYGYTF
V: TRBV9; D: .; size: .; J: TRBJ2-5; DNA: TGTGCCAGCAGCGGGGGGGGCAACCAAGAGACCCAGTACTTC; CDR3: CASSGGGNQETQYF